The T cell receptor beta chain described here comes from a study of CD8+ T cells in alopecia areata. Study summary: Tofacitinib treatment spanned 6 to 18 months, with 6 months off drug afterward.

Both peripheral blood and punch biopsies of lesional scalp skin were obtained from patients who had alopecia areata. A FACSAria was used to sort CD4+ and CD8+ T cells. These cells came from PBMCs. Germline V CDR1 and CDR2: SGHDN, FVKESK. V lost 4 bases, J lost 0 bases, and 11 bases lay in between. The CDR3 runs to 15 residues. This clone was seen only a few times. Isolated RNA was reverse transcribed into cDNA used as the sequencing template. Generated by immunoSEQ multiplex PCR, the TCRdb table keeps only in-frame clones and is missing some. The table shows 200,000 to 250,000 clones, with roughly 69% occurring only once.

The V gene is TRBV14, the J gene TRBJ2-3, with D possibly called TRBD1 or TRBD2 (5 bases each). The sequenced sample was CD4+ T cells sorted from blood, obtained at week 0. The source is a human donor with alopecia areata. CDR3 region: CASSRWDQSTDTQYF. CDR3 nucleotides: TGTGCCAGCAGCCGCTGGGACCAAAGCACAGATACGCAGTATTTT.